The present T cell receptor beta chain was sequenced within a study of CD8 T cells in ankylosing spondylitis. Study-wide findings and caveats: Enrichment of disease-linked clones was reportedly significant in matched ankylosing spondylitis synovial fluid.

This clonotype was found many times. What it recognizes is unknown. Using its own MiXCR run on the 5' RACE reads, TCRdb lists one record per CDR3 protein. The sample includes 40,000 to 50,000 distinct CDR3 sequences, under 5% of them seen just once. CDR1 and CDR2 from the germline V gene are SGDLS and YYNGEE. V was trimmed by 4 bases and J by 1 base, leaving 11 bases between them. CDR3 size: 14 residues. The chain has TRBV9 and TRBJ1-1; D is unresolved. This sequence was found in a female donor with ankylosing spondylitis or in good health (not recorded which). The sequenced sample consisted of blood, either unsorted or a sorted T cell fraction (not recorded which). The CDR3 DNA sequence: TGTGCCAGCAGCCTTGAGACGGAGAACACTGAAGCTTTCTTT. It yields the protein CASSLETENTEAFF.